The clone carrying this T cell receptor (beta chain) has just a few counts. What it recognizes is unknown. Memory CD4+ T cells were sorted as CD4+CD45RO+CD25- cells. Overall study findings and caveats: Tumor Tregs overlapped most with tumor, then blood, naive CD4+ cells.

This CDR3 has 15 amino acids. V lost 2 bases and J lost 6; bases outside the gene matches: 5. Germline V gene sequence: CDR1 LGHNA, CDR2 YNFKEQ. TCRdb called the 5' RACE reads again in MiXCR, with one record for every CDR3 protein. The sample has tens of thousands of distinct CDR3 sequences; 25% to 30% are singletons. The gene calls are TRBV4-2 and TRBJ2-1; TRBD1 matches 9 bases. The source material was memory CD4+ T cells sorted from a lymph node. Subset described: memory CD4+ T cells, CD4+CD45RO+CD25-. The sequence was obtained from a female donor with breast cancer. For the CDR3, the DNA is TGTGCCAGCAGCCAACGGGACAGGGAGGTCAATGAGCAGTTCTTC. Translation: CASSQRDREVNEQFF.